The 17 T cell receptor beta chains given below trace back to one sample, sequenced in a study of T cell repertoires in cytomegalovirus infection. One entry per CDR3 protein results from TCRdb running MiXCR on the reads. The repertoire consists of nearly 550,000 distinct CDR3 sequences, with 15% to 20% occurring once and the leading ten covering more than 20%. The specimen sequenced was CD8+ T cells from PBMCs. All receptors come from a human donor in good health (CMV status not recorded). Some clones in this sample may be carry-over from other donors' samples.

This sequence joins TRBV23-1 and TRBJ2-7, with TRBD1 identical over 10 bases. TRBV23-1 has ORF status, its function being uncertain. This CDR3 comprises 18 residues. Trimming at V came to 4 bases and at J to 1 base, leaving 13 bases not matched to a gene. The CDR3 DNA follows: TGCGCCAGCAGTCGAAGGGCCCCGGGACAGGGGACGTCCTACGAGCAGTACTTC. It is translated as CASSRRAPGQGTSYEQYF.

This sequence joins TRBV7-9 and TRBJ2-3, with a tentative D call TRBD2 (6 bases). The ends were cut back, 7 bases at V and 5 bases at J, with 22 bases in the middle. Germline values: CDR1 SEHNR, CDR2 FQNEAQ (reference sequence). The CDR3 has 16 residues. CDR3 residues: CASKTGAGRAGDTQYF. For the CDR3, the DNA is TGTGCCAGCAAAACAGGCGCGGGGCGGGCTGGAGATACGCAGTATTTT.

The chain is built from TRBV6-5 and TRBJ1-2, with 7 bases aligning to TRBD1. From germline, CDR1 is MNHEY and CDR2 SVGAGI. The CDR3 runs to 17 residues. After removal of 0 bases from V and 8 bases from J, the junction contained 15 bases not matched to a gene. The CDR3, as DNA: TGTGCCAGCAGTTACTCCCCCACAGGGGCCACGCCCGGGGGCTACACCTTC. It translates to CASSYSPTGATPGGYTF.

The genes are TRBV7-8 and TRBJ1-6, with D unclear. The CDR3 has 17 amino acids. Trimming took 5 bases from V and 0 from J, leaving 14 bases between them. Germline CDR1 SGHVS, CDR2 FQNEAQ. CDR3 region: CASSLPARLSYNSPLHF. CDR3 coding DNA: TGTGCCAGCAGCCTGCCGGCTCGCCTCTCCTATAATTCACCCCTCCACTTT.

This clonotype was counted at least ten times. The chain recombines TRBV12-3 or TRBV12-4 with TRBJ1-5, with D possibly TRBD1 on 5 matching bases. The ends were cut back, 2 bases at V and 1 base at J, with 12 bases in the middle. This CDR3 spans 16 amino acids. The CDR3, as DNA: TGTGCCAGCAGTTTATCGACAGTTGGGAGCAATCAGCCCCAGCATTTT. It translates to CASSLSTVGSNQPQHF.

V and J are TRBV12-5 and TRBJ1-2; weak D call: TRBD1 (6 bases). V was shortened by 0 bases and J by 0 bases, with 14 bases between the two germline ends. The CDR3 sequence is 17 residues long. CDR1 is LGHNT, CDR2 FRNRAP, per germline. The CDR3 here is CASGLVVMRTANYGYTF. The DNA for the CDR3 is TGTGCTAGTGGTTTGGTAGTCATGAGGACAGCTAACTATGGCTACACCTTC.

This rearrangement joins TRBV27 to TRBJ1-1; tentative D call: TRBD1 (6 bases). V lost 5 bases, J lost 11 bases, and 15 bases lay in between. This CDR3 has 12 residues. CDR1 is MNHEY and CDR2 is SMNVEV in the germline V gene (reference sequence). CDR3 protein: CASSRSGEEAFF. CDR3 bases: TGTGCCAGCAGTCGCTCAGGGGAGGAGGCTTTCTTT.

The rearrangement links TRBV28 to TRBJ2-1, with 9 nucleotides matching TRBD1. The length of the CDR3 is 15 residues. Germline V lookup: CDR1 MDHEN, CDR2 SYDVKM. V lost 6 bases, J lost 5 bases, and 8 bases stayed unmatched. The CDR3 sequence is CASRKGQGRNNEQFF. The CDR3 DNA sequence: TGTGCCAGCAGAAAAGGACAGGGGAGAAACAATGAGCAGTTCTTC.

This sequence joins TRBV18 and TRBJ1-1; D is unresolved. Germline V CDR1 and CDR2: KGHSH, LQKENI. CDR3 length: 15 amino acids. The ends were cut back, 2 bases at V and 2 bases at J, with 12 bases in the middle. This chain's CDR3 is CASSPTGNGNTEAFF. The CDR3, as DNA: TGTGCCAGCTCACCAACGGGGAATGGAAACACTGAAGCTTTCTTT.

The rearrangement uses TRBV2 and TRBJ1-1, with 9 positions matching TRBD1. CDR1 is SNHLY, CDR2 FYNNEI, per germline. With 9 bases clipped from V and 11 bases from J, the junction kept 10 bases outside the gene matches. The CDR3 loop spans 12 amino acids. CDR3 region: CAREDRGGGAFF. CDR3 DNA: TGTGCCAGGGAGGACAGGGGAGGAGGCGCTTTCTTT.

The sample holds many counts of this clonotype. The chain recombines TRBV6-1 with TRBJ2-5; 7 positions match TRBD2. This CDR3 is built from 17 residues. With V trimmed by 6 bases and J by 5 bases, 18 bases remained unmatched. CDR1 MNHNS and CDR2 SASEGT come from the germline V gene. This chain's CDR3 is CASSRGEDLYLQETQYF. The DNA of the CDR3 is TGTGCCAGCAGCCGGGGGGAGGATCTCTATCTCCAGGAGACCCAGTACTTC.

This clonotype was observed at least ten times. The genes are TRBV7-8 and TRBJ1-1; the match to TRBD1 covers 7 bases. V shed 3 bases and J 8 bases; nucleotides not matched to a gene: 9. The CDR3 is 14 residues long. CDR1 and CDR2 from the germline V gene are SGHVS and FQNEAQ. The CDR3 DNA reads as TGTGCCAGCAGCTTGGGGCTAGGGGACAGAGAAGCTTTCTTT. This sequence encodes CASSLGLGDREAFF.

The chain is built from TRBV27 and TRBJ2-3; 8 bases align to TRBD2. V dropped 6 bases and J dropped 10; count of bases not matched to a gene: 6. Germline-derived CDR1 and CDR2 are MNHEY and SMNVEV (reference sequence). The CDR3 extends over 12 amino acids. The chain's CDR3 is CASSRSGRPQYF. As DNA, the CDR3 is TGTGCCAGCAGCCGCAGCGGGAGACCGCAGTATTTT.

The chain recombines TRBV7-3 with TRBJ1-5, with TRBD1 identical over 7 bases. CDR1 and CDR2 (germline): SGHTA, FQGTGA. The V segment lost 5 bases and the J segment 2 bases; nucleotides outside the gene matches: 9. There are 16 residues in the CDR3. CDR3 residues: CASSTNRGGGNQPQHF. The CDR3 nucleotides read TGTGCCAGCAGCACAAACAGGGGAGGCGGCAATCAGCCCCAGCATTTT.

Ten or more counts support this clonotype. The J gene is TRBJ2-7, the V gene TRBV2, with D possibly being TRBD1 (6 bases). Germline V gene lookup returns CDR1 SNHLY and CDR2 FYNNEI. This CDR3 spans 16 amino acids. Trimming removed 1 base at V and 2 bases at J, with 15 bases between. Here the CDR3 reads CASSEGGGQRPYEQYF. CDR3 in DNA: TGTGCCAGCAGTGAAGGGGGCGGACAGAGACCCTACGAGCAGTACTTC.

CDR3 sequence reads: CAISVTSGSYEQFF. CDR3 DNA: TGTGCCATCAGTGTAACTAGCGGGAGCTATGAGCAGTTCTTC. The chain employs TRBV10-3 and TRBJ2-1; 11 nucleotides line up with TRBD2. After removal of 4 bases from V and 8 bases from J, the junction contained 4 bases not matched to a gene. Germline-derived CDR1 and CDR2 are ENHRY and SYGVKD. This CDR3 contains 14 residues.

The rearrangement uses TRBV5-1 and TRBJ2-1; no reliable D call. The germline CDR1 and CDR2 sequences are SGHRS and YFSETQ. This CDR3 is built from 12 residues. V dropped 5 bases and J dropped 2 bases, with 5 bases sitting between them. The CDR3 is CASRAAYNEQFF. In DNA form, the CDR3 reads TGCGCCAGCAGGGCGGCCTACAATGAGCAGTTCTTC.